The 10 T cell receptor beta chains reported below all come from one sample, sequenced in a study of blood T cell repertoires in COVID-19. Profiled with immunoSEQ multiplex PCR; TCRdb holds only in-frame clones, not every one. The table has about 400,000 clones, about 89% seen once. Sequenced material: peripheral blood. Receptors originate from a young woman with acute or convalescent COVID-19.

The J gene is TRBJ2-7, the V gene TRBV4-2, with 9 nucleotides matching TRBD1. This CDR3 spans 16 amino acids. V shed 1 base, J shed 4 bases, and the junction held 8 bases outside the gene matches. The germline gives CDR1 LGHNA, CDR2 YNFKEQ. The CDR3 nucleotides read TGTGCCAGCAGCCAAGCTTCGGGACAGGGAACATACGAGCAGTACTTC. It encodes CASSQASGQGTYEQYF.

Only a few counts were recorded for this clone. The rearrangement uses TRBV5-4 and TRBJ1-1; the D gene is possibly TRBD1 (5 bases). V shed 3 bases and J shed 5 bases, with 17 bases lying between them. In germline, CDR1 is SGHNT, CDR2 YYREEE (reference sequence). The CDR3 sequence is 15 residues long. The CDR3 loop is CASSWQGSEVTEAFF. In DNA, the CDR3 is TGTGCCAGCAGCTGGCAGGGATCAGAGGTAACTGAAGCTTTCTTT.

V gene TRBV2 combines with J gene TRBJ1-4, with TRBD1 identical over 7 bases. Looked up from germline, CDR1 is SNHLY and CDR2 is FYNNEI. The CDR3 has 15 residues. J was trimmed by 8 bases and V by 6 bases; bases with no gene match: 12. CDR3 protein: CASSLVGGVGEKLFF. The CDR3, as DNA: TGTGCCAGCAGCCTCGTAGGGGGCGTGGGGGAAAAACTGTTTTTT.

A single count supports this clone. The chain couples TRBV11-2 to TRBJ2-7; TRBD2 might be the D (5 bases). The CDR3 has 15 amino acids. Germline V gene sequence: CDR1 SGHAT, CDR2 FQNNGV. V lost 5 bases and J lost 2, with 16 bases in between. CDR3 sequence (DNA): TGTGCCAGCAGCCGGTACCTAGCCTCCACCTACGAGCAGTACTTC. It specifies CASSRYLASTYEQYF.

V and J are TRBV30 and TRBJ1-2; no reliable D call. The CDR3 consists of 11 residues. V gave up 3 bases and J gave up 6 bases, with 8 bases separating them. The germline V gene has CDR1 GTSNPN and CDR2 SVGIG (reference sequence). The DNA for the CDR3 is TGTGCCTGGAGACGCGGGGATGGCTACACCTTC. This gives the protein CAWRRGDGYTF.

The chain combines TRBV7-3 with TRBJ1-3, with 7 bases matching TRBD1. The length of the CDR3 is 16 residues. The trim removed 5 bases at V and 1 base at J, leaving 8 bases unmatched. The germline CDR1 and CDR2 sequences are SGHTA and FQGTGA. In DNA, the CDR3 is TGTGCCAGCAGCCTCACAGGGGATCGGTCTGGAAACACCATATATTTT. Amino acid sequence: CASSLTGDRSGNTIYF.

This rearrangement joins TRBV5-1 to TRBJ2-7; 10 positions match TRBD1. This CDR3 is 15 amino acids long. V was pared by 3 bases and J by 2 bases, with 5 bases of the junction left unmatched. Germline V gene lookup returns CDR1 SGHRS and CDR2 YFSETQ. CDR3 amino acids: CASSSTTGGAYEQYF. CDR3 sequence (DNA): TGCGCCAGCAGCTCGACGACAGGGGGCGCCTACGAGCAGTACTTC. Looking up the rest from reference TRBV5-1 and TRBJ2-7 gives the full variable domain: KAGVTQTPRYLIKTRGQQVTLSCSPISGHRSVSWYQQTPGQGLQFLFEYFSETQRNKGNFPGRFSGRQFSNSRSEMNVSTLELGDSALYLCASSSTTGGAYEQYFGPGTRLTVT.

The CDR3: CASSADLAGGSDTQYF. DNA for the CDR3: TGTGCCAGCAGCGCCGACCTAGCGGGGGGATCAGATACGCAGTATTTT. The chain couples TRBV6-6 to TRBJ2-3, with 11 nucleotides matching TRBD2. J lost 4 bases, V lost 6 bases, and 9 bases had no gene match. CDR3 length: 16 residues. Germline CDR1 and CDR2: MNHNY and SVGAGI (reference sequence).

V usage is TRBV5-1 and J usage is TRBJ2-3; 9 positions agree with TRBD2. Germline loops: CDR1 SGHRS, CDR2 YFSETQ. The CDR3 runs to 14 residues. V trimming: 0 bases; J trimming: 4 bases; junction bases outside the gene matches: 0. The CDR3 DNA reads as TGCGCCAGCAGCTTGGTAGCGGGAGCAGATACGCAGTATTTT. This sequence encodes CASSLVAGADTQYF.

The rearrangement links TRBV6-5 to TRBJ2-7; weak D call: TRBD1 (7 bases). The V gene's germline CDR1 is MNHEY and CDR2 SVGAGI. V was pared by 6 bases and J by 2 bases, with 14 bases between. The CDR3 length is 14 residues. CDR3 nucleotides: TGTGCCAGCAGCCTCAGGGGGGTCCCCTACGAGCAGTACTTC. Its protein product is CASSLRGVPYEQYF.